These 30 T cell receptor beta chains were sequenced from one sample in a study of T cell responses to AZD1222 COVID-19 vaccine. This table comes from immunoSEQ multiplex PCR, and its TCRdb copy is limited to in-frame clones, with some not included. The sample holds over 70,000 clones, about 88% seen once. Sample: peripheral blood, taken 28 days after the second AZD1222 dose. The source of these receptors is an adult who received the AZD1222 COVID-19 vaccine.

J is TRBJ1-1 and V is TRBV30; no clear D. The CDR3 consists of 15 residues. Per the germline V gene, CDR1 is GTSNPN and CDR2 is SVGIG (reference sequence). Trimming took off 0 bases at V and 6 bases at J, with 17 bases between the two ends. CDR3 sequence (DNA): TGTGCCTGGAGTGTACCCCTAGCATTTTCCTCTGAAGCTTTCTTT. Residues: CAWSVPLAFSSEAFF.

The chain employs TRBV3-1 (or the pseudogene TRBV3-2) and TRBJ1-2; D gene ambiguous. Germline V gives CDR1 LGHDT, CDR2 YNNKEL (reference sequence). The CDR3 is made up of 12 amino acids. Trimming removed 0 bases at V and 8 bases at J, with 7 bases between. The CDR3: CASSQDEGGYTF. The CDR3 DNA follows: TGTGCCAGCAGCCAAGACGAGGGAGGCTACACCTTC.

The CDR3 protein is CASSTLQGTKQYV. The CDR3 nucleotides are TGTGCCAGCAGCACACTACAGGGGACGAAGCAGTACGTC. The chain combines TRBV7-8 with TRBJ2-7; TRBD1 agrees at 7 bases. The V segment lost 5 bases and the J segment 8 bases; nucleotides outside the gene matches: 9. Per the germline V gene, CDR1 is SGHVS and CDR2 is FQNEAQ. There are 13 residues in the CDR3.

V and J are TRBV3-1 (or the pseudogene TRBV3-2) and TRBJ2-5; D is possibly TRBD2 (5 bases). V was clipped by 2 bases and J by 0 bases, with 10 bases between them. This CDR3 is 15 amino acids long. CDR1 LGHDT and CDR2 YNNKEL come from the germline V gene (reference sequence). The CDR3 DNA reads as TGTGCCAGCAGCCAACGGGGTCCGTACCAAGAGACCCAGTACTTC. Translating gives CASSQRGPYQETQYF.

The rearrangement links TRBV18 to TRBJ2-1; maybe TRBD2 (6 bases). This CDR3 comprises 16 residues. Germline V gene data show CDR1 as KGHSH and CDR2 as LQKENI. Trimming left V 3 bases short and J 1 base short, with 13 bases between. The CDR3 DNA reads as TGTGCCAGCTCACCGGTGCTTAGCGGATCCTACAATGAGCAGTTCTTC. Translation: CASSPVLSGSYNEQFF.

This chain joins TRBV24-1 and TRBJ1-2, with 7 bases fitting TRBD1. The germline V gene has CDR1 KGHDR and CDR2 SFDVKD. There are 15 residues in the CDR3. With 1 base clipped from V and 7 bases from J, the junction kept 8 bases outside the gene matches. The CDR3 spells CATSDFGSPGGGYTF. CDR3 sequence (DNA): TGTGCCACCAGTGATTTCGGCAGCCCAGGGGGTGGCTACACCTTC.

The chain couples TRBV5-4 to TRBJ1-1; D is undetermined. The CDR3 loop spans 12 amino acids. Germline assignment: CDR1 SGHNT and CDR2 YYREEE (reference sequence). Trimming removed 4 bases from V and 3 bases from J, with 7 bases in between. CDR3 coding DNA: TGTGCCAGCAGCGCGGGCTACACTGAAGCTTTCTTT. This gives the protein CASSAGYTEAFF.

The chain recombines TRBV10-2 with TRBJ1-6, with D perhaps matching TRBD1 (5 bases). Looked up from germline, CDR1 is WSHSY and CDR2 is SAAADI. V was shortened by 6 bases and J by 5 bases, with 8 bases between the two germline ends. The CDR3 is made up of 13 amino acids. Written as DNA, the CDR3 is TGCGCCAGCAGCGCGGGGGATAATTCACCCCTCCACTTT. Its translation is CASSAGDNSPLHF.

In DNA, the CDR3 is TGTGCCAGCAGTTGGTCCTCGGCTGCTGCACCCCTCCACTTT. Translation gives CASSWSSAAAPLHF. This rearrangement joins TRBV6-5 to TRBJ1-6; D unresolved. Germline V CDR1 and CDR2: MNHEY, SVGAGI. CDR3 length: 14 residues. Trimming removed 4 bases at V and 11 bases at J, with 15 bases between.

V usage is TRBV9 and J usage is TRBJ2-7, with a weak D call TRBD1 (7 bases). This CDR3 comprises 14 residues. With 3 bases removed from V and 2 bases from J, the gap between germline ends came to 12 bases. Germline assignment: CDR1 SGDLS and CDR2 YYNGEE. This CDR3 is CASSAGGHPYEQYF. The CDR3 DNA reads TGTGCCAGCAGCGCAGGGGGGCACCCCTACGAGCAGTACTTC.

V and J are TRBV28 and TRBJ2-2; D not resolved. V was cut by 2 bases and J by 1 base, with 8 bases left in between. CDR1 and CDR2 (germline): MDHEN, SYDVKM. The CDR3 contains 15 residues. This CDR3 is CASSLETVNTGELFF. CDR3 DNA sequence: TGTGCCAGCAGTTTAGAGACGGTGAACACCGGGGAGCTGTTTTTT.

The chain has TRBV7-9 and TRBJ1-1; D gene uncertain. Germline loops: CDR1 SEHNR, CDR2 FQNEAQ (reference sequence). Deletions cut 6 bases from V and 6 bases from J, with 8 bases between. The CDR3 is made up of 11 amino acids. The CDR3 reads CASSTFPEAFF. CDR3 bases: TGTGCCAGCAGTACTTTTCCTGAAGCTTTCTTT.

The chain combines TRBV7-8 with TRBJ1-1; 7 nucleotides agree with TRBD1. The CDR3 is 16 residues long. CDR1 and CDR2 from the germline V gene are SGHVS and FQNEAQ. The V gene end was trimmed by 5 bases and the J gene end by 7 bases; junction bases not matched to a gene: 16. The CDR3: CASSHSQTGRVGEAFF. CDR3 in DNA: TGTGCCAGCAGCCATTCCCAGACAGGGCGAGTAGGTGAAGCTTTCTTT.

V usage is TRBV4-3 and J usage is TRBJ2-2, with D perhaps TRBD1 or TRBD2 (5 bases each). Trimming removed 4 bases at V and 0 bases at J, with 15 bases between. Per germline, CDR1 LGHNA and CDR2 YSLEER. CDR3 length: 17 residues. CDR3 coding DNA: TGCGCCAGCAGCCCCGGAGGAAGGGGATCGAACACCGGGGAGCTGTTTTTT. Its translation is CASSPGGRGSNTGELFF.

CDR3 sequence reads: CASSQEGTFWESGDEQFF. The DNA for the CDR3 is TGTGCCAGCAGCCAAGAAGGGACCTTTTGGGAGAGCGGCGATGAGCAGTTCTTC. This chain uses TRBV3-1 (or the pseudogene TRBV3-2) with TRBJ2-1; the D call may be TRBD1 or TRBD2 (5 bases each). Looked up from germline, CDR1 is LGHDT and CDR2 is YNNKEL (reference sequence). The CDR3 loop spans 18 amino acids. V lost 0 bases, J lost 8 bases, and 23 bases lay in between.

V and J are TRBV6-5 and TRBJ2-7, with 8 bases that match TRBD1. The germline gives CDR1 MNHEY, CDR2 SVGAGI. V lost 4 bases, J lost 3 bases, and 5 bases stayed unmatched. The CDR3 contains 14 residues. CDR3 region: CASSSGTGLYEQYF. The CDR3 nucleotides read TGTGCCAGCAGTTCGGGGACAGGCCTCTACGAGCAGTACTTC.

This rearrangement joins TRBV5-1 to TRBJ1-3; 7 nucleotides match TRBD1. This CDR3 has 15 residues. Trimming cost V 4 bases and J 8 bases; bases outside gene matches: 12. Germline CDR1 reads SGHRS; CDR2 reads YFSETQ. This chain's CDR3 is CASSQLTGNGYTIYF. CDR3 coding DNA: TGCGCCAGCAGCCAACTGACAGGGAACGGGTACACCATATATTTT. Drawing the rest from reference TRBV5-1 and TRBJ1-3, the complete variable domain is KAGVTQTPRYLIKTRGQQVTLSCSPISGHRSVSWYQQTPGQGLQFLFEYFSETQRNKGNFPGRFSGRQFSNSRSEMNVSTLELGDSALYLCASSQLTGNGYTIYFGEGSWLTVV.

This CDR3 reads CASRPGADEKLFF. The CDR3 DNA is TGCGCCAGCAGACCCGGGGCGGATGAAAAACTGTTTTTT. The genes are TRBV10-1 and TRBJ1-4, with a possible D match to TRBD1 (5 bases). This CDR3 has 13 residues. CDR1 is WNHNN, CDR2 SYGVQD, per germline (reference sequence). Trimming took 6 bases from V and 6 from J, leaving 11 bases between them.

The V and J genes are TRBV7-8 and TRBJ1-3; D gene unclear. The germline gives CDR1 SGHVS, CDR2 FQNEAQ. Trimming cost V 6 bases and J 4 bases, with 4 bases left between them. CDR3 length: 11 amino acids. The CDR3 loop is CASRAGNTIYF. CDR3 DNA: TGTGCCAGCAGGGCAGGAAACACCATATATTTT.

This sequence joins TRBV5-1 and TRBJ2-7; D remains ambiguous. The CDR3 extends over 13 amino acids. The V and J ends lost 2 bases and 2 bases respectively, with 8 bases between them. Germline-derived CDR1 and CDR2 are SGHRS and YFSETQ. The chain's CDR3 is CASSLGSTYEQYF. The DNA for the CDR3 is TGCGCCAGCAGCTTAGGCAGTACCTACGAGCAGTACTTC.

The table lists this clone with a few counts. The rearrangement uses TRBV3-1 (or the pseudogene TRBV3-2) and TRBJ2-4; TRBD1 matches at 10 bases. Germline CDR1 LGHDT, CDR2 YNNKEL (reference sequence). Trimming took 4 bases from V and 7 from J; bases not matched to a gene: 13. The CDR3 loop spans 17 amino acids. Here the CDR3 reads CASSLRRDRGRYNIQYF. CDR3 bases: TGTGCCAGCAGCCTGCGCCGGGACAGGGGTCGGTACAACATTCAGTACTTC.

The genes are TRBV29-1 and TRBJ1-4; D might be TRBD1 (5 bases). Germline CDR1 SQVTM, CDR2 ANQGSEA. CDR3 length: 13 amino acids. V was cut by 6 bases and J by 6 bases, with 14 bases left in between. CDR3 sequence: CSVPGGSHEKLFF. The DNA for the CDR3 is TGCAGCGTGCCCGGGGGATCCCATGAAAAACTGTTTTTT. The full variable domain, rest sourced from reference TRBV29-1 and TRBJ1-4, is SAVISQKPSRDICQRGTSLTIQCQVDSQVTMMFWYRQQPGQSLTLIATANQGSEATYESGFVIDKFPISRPNLTFSTLTVSNMSPEDSSIYLCSVPGGSHEKLFFGSGTQLSVL.

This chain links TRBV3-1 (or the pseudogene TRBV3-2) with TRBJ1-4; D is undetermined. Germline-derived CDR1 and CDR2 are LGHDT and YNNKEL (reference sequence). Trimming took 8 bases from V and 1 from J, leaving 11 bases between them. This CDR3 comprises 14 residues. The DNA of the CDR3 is TGTGCCAGCGCGCGGGGAGGAACTAATGAAAAACTGTTTTTT. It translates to CASARGGTNEKLFF.

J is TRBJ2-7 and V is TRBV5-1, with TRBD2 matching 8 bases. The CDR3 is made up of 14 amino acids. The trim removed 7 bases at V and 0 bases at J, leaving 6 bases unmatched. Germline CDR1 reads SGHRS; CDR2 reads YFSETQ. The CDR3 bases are TGCGCCAGCCGGGGGGGCCCTAGCTCCTACGAGCAGTACTTC. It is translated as CASRGGPSSYEQYF.

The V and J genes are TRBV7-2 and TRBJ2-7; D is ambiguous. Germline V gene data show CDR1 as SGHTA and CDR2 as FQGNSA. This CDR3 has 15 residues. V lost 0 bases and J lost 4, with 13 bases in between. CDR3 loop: CASSLAPLMGYEQYF. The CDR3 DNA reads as TGTGCCAGCAGCTTAGCCCCTCTCATGGGTTACGAGCAGTACTTC.

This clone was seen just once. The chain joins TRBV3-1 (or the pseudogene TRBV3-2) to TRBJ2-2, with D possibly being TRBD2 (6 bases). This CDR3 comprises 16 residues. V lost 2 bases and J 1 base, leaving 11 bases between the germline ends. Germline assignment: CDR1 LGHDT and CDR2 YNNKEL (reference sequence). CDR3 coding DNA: TGTGCCAGCAGCCAAAGGGGAGCGGGGAACACCGGGGAGCTGTTTTTT. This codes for CASSQRGAGNTGELFF.

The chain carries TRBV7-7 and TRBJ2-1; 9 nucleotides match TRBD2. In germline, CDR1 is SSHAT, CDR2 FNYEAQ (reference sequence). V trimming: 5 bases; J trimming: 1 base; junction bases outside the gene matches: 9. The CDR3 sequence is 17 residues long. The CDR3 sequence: CASSPRGREGSYNEQFF. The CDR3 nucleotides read TGTGCCAGCAGCCCCCGCGGGCGGGAGGGTTCCTACAATGAGCAGTTCTTC.

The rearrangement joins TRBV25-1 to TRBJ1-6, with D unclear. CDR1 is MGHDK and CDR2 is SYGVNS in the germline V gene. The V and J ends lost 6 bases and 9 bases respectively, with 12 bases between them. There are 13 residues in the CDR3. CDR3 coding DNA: TGTGCCAGCAGGGCTGAAGGTGGTTCACCCCTCCACTTT. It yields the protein CASRAEGGSPLHF.

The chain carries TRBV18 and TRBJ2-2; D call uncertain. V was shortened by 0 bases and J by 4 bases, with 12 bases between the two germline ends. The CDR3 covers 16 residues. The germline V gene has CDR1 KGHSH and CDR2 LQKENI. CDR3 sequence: CASSPPLGRSTGELFF. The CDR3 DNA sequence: TGTGCCAGCTCACCACCTCTAGGGCGCAGCACCGGGGAGCTGTTTTTT.

This CDR3 reads CASSLDSGANVLTF. In DNA, the CDR3 is TGTGCCAGCAGTCTGGACTCTGGGGCCAACGTCCTGACTTTC. The rearrangement links TRBV5-6 to TRBJ2-6, with unresolved D. The V end lost 5 bases, the J end lost 0 bases, and 6 bases lay between the germline ends. Per germline, CDR1 SGHDT and CDR2 YYEEEE. The CDR3 loop spans 14 amino acids. Variable domain in full (rest from reference TRBV5-6 and TRBJ2-6): DAGVTQSPTHLIKTRGQQVTLRCSPKSGHDTVSWYQQALGQGPQFIFQYYEEEERQRGNFPDRFSGHQFPNYSSELNVNALLLGDSALYLCASSLDSGANVLTFGAGSRLTVL.